This is a list of T cell receptor beta chains from one sample in a study of T cell responses to AZD1222 COVID-19 vaccine. Repertoires were generated with immunoSEQ multiplex PCR, while TCRdb's copy carries only in-frame clones and drops some. The table has around 97,000 clones, roughly 87% seen once. The sample consisted of peripheral blood, taken on day 0 of AZD1222 vaccination. These receptors were taken from an adult in good health. Both conserved end residues are part of each CDR3. A D gene is named only where the DNA matches it firmly. Clone size is stated in some rows and not others, as once, few, many or a class when expanded.

CDR3 DNA: TGTGCCAGCAGCCAATTATCGGGTGTCGGGCAGCCCCAGCATTTT; CDR3 protein: CASSQLSGVGQPQHF; V gene: TRBV3-1/TRBV3-2; J gene: TRBJ1-5; clone size: NA; D gene: NA
CDR3 DNA: TGTGCCAGCAGCTTCCCCCGGGGGAAGGACACTGAAGCTTTCTTT; CDR3 protein: CASSFPRGKDTEAFF; V gene: TRBV7-6; J gene: TRBJ1-1; clone size: NA; D gene: NA
CDR3 DNA: TGTGCCAGCAGATTACCGGGACAGGGGGGCCCTGAAGCTTTCTTT; CDR3 protein: CASRLPGQGGPEAFF; V gene: TRBV9; J gene: TRBJ1-1; clone size: NA; D gene: TRBD1
CDR3 DNA: TGTGCCAGCAGCCAAAGGACAGCCTACGAGCAGTACTTC; CDR3 protein: CASSQRTAYEQYF; V gene: TRBV5-6; J gene: TRBJ2-7; clone size: NA; D gene: NA
CDR3 DNA: TGCGCCAGCAGCCTCGATTTGGGAGTGAGTTTCTATGGCTACACCTTC; CDR3 protein: CASSLDLGVSFYGYTF; V gene: TRBV4-1; J gene: TRBJ1-2; clone size: NA; D gene: NA
CDR3 DNA: TGTGCCAGCAGCCTGGACGGCGGGGAGCTGTTTTTT; CDR3 protein: CASSLDGGELFF; V gene: TRBV5-8; J gene: TRBJ2-2; clone size: few; D gene: NA
CDR3 DNA: TGTGCCTGGAGTGTACGGAGGAACACTGAAGCTTTCTTT; CDR3 protein: CAWSVRRNTEAFF; V gene: TRBV30; J gene: TRBJ1-1; clone size: once; D gene: NA
CDR3 DNA: TGCAGTGCTAGTCCGTTGGGCGGGGGGGGAAACACCGGGGAGCTGTTTTTT; CDR3 protein: CSASPLGGGGNTGELFF; V gene: TRBV20-1; J gene: TRBJ2-2; clone size: NA; D gene: TRBD2
CDR3 DNA: TGTGCCAGCAGCCAAGATTTGGCTAGCGGGGGGGCGACGGGCGAGCAGTACTTC; CDR3 protein: CASSQDLASGGATGEQYF; V gene: TRBV14; J gene: TRBJ2-7; clone size: NA; D gene: TRBD2
CDR3 DNA: TGTGCCAGCAGCGTTAGCGGGACCTACAATGAGCAGTTCTTC; CDR3 protein: CASSVSGTYNEQFF; V gene: TRBV7-2; J gene: TRBJ2-1; clone size: NA; D gene: TRBD2
CDR3 DNA: TGTGCCAGCAGCCAAGAAGCAGGGGCTGCCAAAAACATTCAGTACTTC; CDR3 protein: CASSQEAGAAKNIQYF; V gene: TRBV4-2; J gene: TRBJ2-4; clone size: once; D gene: NA
CDR3 DNA: TGCAGCGCCACCACCGGGACAGGGGCTTCCAATGAGCAGTTCTTC; CDR3 protein: CSATTGTGASNEQFF; V gene: TRBV29-1; J gene: TRBJ2-1; clone size: NA; D gene: TRBD1
CDR3 DNA: TGTGCCTGGAGCGATGACCCGGGGACTGAAGCTTTCTTT; CDR3 protein: CAWSDDPGTEAFF; V gene: TRBV30; J gene: TRBJ1-1; clone size: NA; D gene: NA
CDR3 DNA: TGTGCCACCAGTGAATCCCCACGTGACGAGCAGTACTTC; CDR3 protein: CATSESPRDEQYF; V gene: TRBV24-1; J gene: TRBJ2-7; clone size: NA; D gene: NA
CDR3 DNA: TGTGCCACCCGGGACAGCTACACCGGGGAGCTGTTTTTT; CDR3 protein: CATRDSYTGELFF; V gene: TRBV24-1; J gene: TRBJ2-2; clone size: NA; D gene: TRBD1
CDR3 DNA: TGTGCCAGCAGCTTGGCCGCGGGAAACACTGAAGCTTTCTTT; CDR3 protein: CASSLAAGNTEAFF; V gene: TRBV5-4; J gene: TRBJ1-1; clone size: NA; D gene: NA
CDR3 DNA: TGTGCCAGCTCCGACACCAGGAATGAGCAGTTCTTC; CDR3 protein: CASSDTRNEQFF; V gene: TRBV18; J gene: TRBJ2-1; clone size: NA; D gene: NA
CDR3 DNA: TGTGCCAGCAGTTTACACCAGGGGGCCGGAGGGGCAGATACGCAGTATTTT; CDR3 protein: CASSLHQGAGGADTQYF; V gene: TRBV28; J gene: TRBJ2-3; clone size: NA; D gene: TRBD1
CDR3 DNA: TGCAGCGTCCGACAGGGTCGAGCCGGGGAGCTGTTTTTT; CDR3 protein: CSVRQGRAGELFF; V gene: TRBV29-1; J gene: TRBJ2-2; clone size: NA; D gene: TRBD1
CDR3 DNA: TGTGCCATCCCCTATAGGTGGTTAGCGGGGGTACCCTACAATGAGCAGTTCTTC; CDR3 protein: CAIPYRWLAGVPYNEQFF; V gene: TRBV28; J gene: TRBJ2-1; clone size: NA; D gene: TRBD2